The 19 T cell receptor beta chains in this list originate from one sample, sequenced in a study of molecular identifiers for immune sequencing clone quantification. Via MiXCR, TCRdb re-called the PCR reads, giving one row per CDR3 protein. The data show approximately 550,000 distinct CDR3 sequences, approximately 25% seen once. The sample consisted of naive CD8+ T cells from blood, with Jurkat cell RNA spiked in. Subset here: FACS-sorted CD8+CD4-CCR7+CD45RA+ naive T cells. The receptors originated from a human donor in good health. Some libraries in this study had Jurkat cell RNA spiked in.

With respect to this clonotype: Since a much larger clone is just one base distant, this may be a read error. The missing conserved phenylalanine or tryptophan at the end of this CDR3 makes a read error likely. The chain couples TRBV7-9 to TRBJ2-5; D is undetermined. V lost 0 bases and J 10 bases, leaving 12 bases between the germline ends. CDR1 and CDR2 (germline): SEHNR, FQNEAQ (reference sequence). The CDR3 is 13 amino acids. The CDR3 spells CASSLAPGRDQYL. The CDR3 coding sequence is TGTGCCAGCAGCTTAGCTCCCGGAAGAGACCAGTACTTA.

The chain links TRBV24-1 to TRBJ1-1, with D unclear. V was clipped by 4 bases and J by 3 bases, with 11 bases between them. The CDR3 totals 14 residues. Germline V gene data show CDR1 as KGHDR and CDR2 as SFDVKD. The CDR3: CATSEGPRDTEAFF. For the CDR3, the DNA is TGTGCCACCAGTGAAGGGCCGAGGGACACTGAAGCTTTCTTT.

J is TRBJ2-2 and V is TRBV27; weak D call: TRBD2 (7 bases). The V and J ends lost 3 bases and 7 bases respectively, with 18 bases between them. Germline-derived CDR1 and CDR2 are MNHEY and SMNVEV (reference sequence). The CDR3 has 16 residues. CDR3 nucleotides: TGTGCCAGCAGTTTTTTGGGGGGGGCCTGGGTCGGGGAGCTGTTTTTT. Amino acid sequence: CASSFLGGAWVGELFF.

Points on this clonotype: One base away lies a much larger clone, so this may be a sequencing read error. The rearrangement links TRBV6-5 to TRBJ2-7; D may be TRBD1 (8 bases). CDR1 is MNHEY and CDR2 is SVGAGI in the germline V gene. This CDR3 spans 13 amino acids. CDR3 in DNA: TGTGCCGGCAGTTACAGGGGGGGATACGAGCAGTACTTC. Encoded protein: CAGSYRGGYEQYF.

Worth noting for this clonotype: With a much larger clone just one base away, this may be a read error. This sequence joins TRBV12-3 or TRBV12-4 and TRBJ1-5; D is unresolved. The CDR3 consists of 13 residues. V was shortened by 4 bases and J by 12 bases, with 16 bases between the two germline ends. The CDR3 DNA is TGTGCCAGCAGTTCCGAATCTCATCAAAGCCAGCATTTT. This gives the protein CASSSESHQSQHF.

The chain carries TRBV27 and TRBJ2-5, with TRBD2 identical over 8 bases. The CDR3 runs 14 residues. The germline V gene encodes CDR1 MNHEY and CDR2 SMNVEV (reference sequence). V shed 7 bases, J shed 5 bases, and the junction held 9 bases outside the gene matches. CDR3 in amino acids: CASTPGGGLETQYF. In nucleotides, the CDR3 is TGTGCCAGCACCCCCGGGGGGGGGCTGGAGACCCAGTACTTC.

In regard to this clonotype: The junction shows a germline mismatch at one end, possibly a read error. This chain connects TRBV24-1 to TRBJ2-1; 7 bases align to TRBD1. Germline CDR1 and CDR2: KGHDR and SFDVKD. The CDR3 is made up of 12 amino acids. The DNA of the CDR3 is TGTGCCACCAGTTCTCTCCAGGGGGAGCGGTTCTTC. This codes for CATSSLQGERFF.

This clonotype turned up a few times. The chain uses TRBV20-1 and TRBJ2-7; D is possibly TRBD2 (5 bases). Trimming pared 6 bases from V and 1 base from J, leaving 13 bases between. Germline CDR1 DFQATT, CDR2 SNEGSKA (reference sequence). CDR3 length equals 13 residues. CDR3 residues: CSATRRVSYEQYF. The CDR3 DNA sequence: TGCAGTGCCACGCGGCGGGTTTCCTACGAGCAGTACTTC.

The chain uses TRBV3-1 and TRBJ2-5; D is uncertain. The CDR3 consists of 11 residues. The ends were cut back, 4 bases at V and 7 bases at J, with 7 bases in the middle. The V gene's germline CDR1 is LGHDT and CDR2 YNNKEL (reference sequence). The CDR3 sequence: CASSRSLTQYF. For the CDR3, the DNA is TGTGCCAGCAGCCGATCCCTGACCCAGTACTTC.

This chain links TRBV4-2 with TRBJ1-2; no clear D. V lost 0 bases and J lost 5, with 19 bases in between. The CDR3 is 17 residues long. Germline V gene lookup returns CDR1 LGHNA and CDR2 YNFKEQ. The CDR3 nucleotides are TGTGCCAGCAGCCAAGAGGGAGGAATTAGGTTCCCATATGGCTACACCTTC. Translating it yields CASSQEGGIRFPYGYTF.

This clonotype turned up a few times. J is TRBJ1-6 and V is TRBV3-1; TRBD1 matches at 10 bases. The CDR3 is made up of 17 amino acids. V shed 2 bases, J shed 6 bases, and the junction held 7 bases outside the gene matches. Per germline, CDR1 LGHDT and CDR2 YNNKEL (reference sequence). CDR3 residues: CASSQRIGDRGNSPLHF. CDR3 nucleotide sequence: TGTGCCAGCAGCCAACGGATCGGGGACAGGGGTAATTCACCCCTCCACTTT.

With respect to this clonotype: Here the CDR3 omits its conserved ending phenylalanine or tryptophan, so a read error is the likely source. V gene TRBV20-1 combines with J gene TRBJ1-3, with 7 nucleotides matching TRBD1. The trim removed 3 bases at V and 4 bases at J, leaving 3 bases unmatched. CDR1 and CDR2 (germline): DFQATT, SNEGSKA (reference sequence). CDR3 length: 13 residues. The CDR3 spells CSARTGLGNTIYL. CDR3 nucleotide sequence: TGCAGTGCTAGGACAGGGTTAGGAAACACCATATATTTG.

The chain employs TRBV6-2 or TRBV6-3 and TRBJ2-7, with a tentative D call TRBD1 (7 bases). This CDR3 has 15 amino acids. Germline V CDR1 and CDR2: MNHEY, SVGEGT. V gave up 7 bases and J gave up 2 bases, with 18 bases separating them. This CDR3 is CASTAGRQGAYEQYF. CDR3 nucleotides: TGTGCCAGCACCGCGGGGCGACAGGGAGCCTACGAGCAGTACTTC.

This clonotype was found a few times. The chain couples TRBV7-8 to TRBJ1-5; 9 nucleotides align to TRBD1. CDR1 SGHVS and CDR2 FQNEAQ come from the germline V gene. The V gene end was trimmed by 0 bases and the J gene end by 6 bases; junction bases not matched to a gene: 6. The CDR3 is 16 amino acids. The CDR3 loop is CASSLADRGLGQPQHF. CDR3 DNA: TGTGCCAGCAGCTTAGCAGACAGGGGGTTGGGTCAGCCCCAGCATTTT.

A note on this clonotype: This may stem from a read error, because a much larger clone lies one nucleotide away. The CDR3 spells CASSQVTHEQYF. The DNA for the CDR3 is TGTGCCAGCAGCCAAGTGACACACGAGCAGTACTTC. The chain employs TRBV14 and TRBJ2-7; D not resolved. This CDR3 is 12 amino acids long. The germline CDR1 and CDR2 sequences are SGHDN and FVKESK. The V and J ends lost 1 base and 5 bases respectively, with 6 bases between them. Full variable domain (remainder filled in from reference TRBV14 and TRBJ2-7): EAGVTQFPSHSVIEKGQTVTLRCDPISGHDNLYWYRRVMGKEIKFLLHFVKESKQDESGMPNNRFLAERTGGTYSTLKVQPAELEDSGVYFCASSQVTHEQYFGPGTRLTVT.

Note on this clonotype: The junction shows a germline mismatch at one end, possibly a read error. The chain combines TRBV9 with TRBJ2-1; TRBD2 matches 9 bases. The CDR3 runs to 19 residues. Germline values: CDR1 SGDLS, CDR2 YYNGEE. The CDR3 reads CAGSVNPLMTSGSYNEQFF. In DNA, the CDR3 is TGTGCCGGCAGCGTAAACCCCCTCATGACTAGCGGATCCTACAATGAGCAGTTCTTC.

This clonotype was counted a few times. CDR3 loop: CASSEAGTGDSPLHF. The CDR3 bases are TGTGCCAGCAGTGAAGCCGGGACAGGGGATTCACCCCTCCACTTT. This rearrangement joins TRBV6-1 to TRBJ1-6; 10 bases line up with TRBD1. The CDR3 has 15 residues. V was clipped by 0 bases and J by 8 bases; unmatched bases: 1. Germline V gene lookup returns CDR1 MNHNS and CDR2 SASEGT.

The chain carries TRBV6-6 and TRBJ1-2; 12 nucleotides match TRBD1. CDR3 length equals 16 residues. V shed 5 bases, J shed 3 bases, and the junction held 7 bases outside the gene matches. Per the germline V gene, CDR1 is MNHNY and CDR2 is SVGAGI (reference sequence). CDR3 residues: CASSRGTGGMDYGYTF. DNA of the CDR3: TGTGCCAGCAGTAGAGGGACAGGGGGCATGGACTATGGCTACACCTTC.

This clonotype was detected ten times or more. DNA of the CDR3: TGTGCCAGCAGTGAAGCCCGGGGTCCTGAAGCTTTCTTT. It translates to CASSEARGPEAFF. This rearrangement joins TRBV6-1 to TRBJ1-1; D remains ambiguous. The CDR3 contains 13 residues. The ends were cut back, 0 bases at V and 6 bases at J, with 8 bases in the middle. Germline V CDR1 and CDR2: MNHNS, SASEGT.